The rows below give T cell receptor beta chains drawn from one sample of a study of shared clonotypes between healthy human individuals. The data were produced by immunoSEQ multiplex PCR, yet TCRdb's version contains in-frame clones alone and is incomplete. The sample has about 2.2 million clones; more than 85% are singletons. The source material was naive CD8+ T cells from PBMCs. Receptors were obtained from a man between 18 and 29 years old in good health. Some clones in this sample may be carry-over from other donors' samples. Each CDR3 is given with its conserved first and last residue. The D gene is left open where the match is weak. Clone size is shown for a subset of rows, as once, few, many or a class of expanded clone.

14	TRBD1	TRBV13	TRBJ2-7	-	TGTGCCAGCAGGGGACAGGGGAGCTCCTACGAGCAGTACTTC	CASRGQGSSYEQYF
14	-	TRBV7-6	TRBJ2-1	-	TGTGCCAGCAGCCCATCGGCCCAGAACAATGAGCAGTTCTTC	CASSPSAQNNEQFF
13	TRBD1	TRBV29-1	TRBJ1-1	-	TGCAGCGTCGACCAGGGGGATAACACTGAAGCTTTCTTT	CSVDQGDNTEAFF
12	-	TRBV6-1	TRBJ1-1	-	TGTGCCAGCAGTGACAGGGGTAATGAAGCTTTCTTT	CASSDRGNEAFF
13	-	TRBV11-2	TRBJ2-5	-	TGTGCCAGCAGCTTAGAGGCCGGAGAGACCCAGTACTTC	CASSLEAGETQYF
17	TRBD1	TRBV4-3	TRBJ2-7	-	TGCGCCAGCAGCCAAGAGACACGGGGACAGACTTTCAACGAGCAGTACTTC	CASSQETRGQTFNEQYF
18	TRBD1	TRBV9	TRBJ2-6	-	TGTGCCAGCAGCGGTTGGGACAGGGAAGAATCTGGGGCCAACGTCCTGACTTTC	CASSGWDREESGANVLTF
12	-	TRBV6-7	TRBJ1-1	-	TGTGCCAGCAGTCCTGGGGGGACTGAAGCTTTCTTT	CASSPGGTEAFF
17	TRBD2	TRBV27	TRBJ2-7	-	TGTGCCAGCAGTTTCCAACCGTCTAGCGGGAGGGTTTACGAGCAGTACTTC	CASSFQPSSGRVYEQYF
16	TRBD2	TRBV10-1	TRBJ2-3	-	TGCGCCAGCAGTGAGTCGGTGGGGAGGGCCGGTGATACGCAGTATTTT	CASSESVGRAGDTQYF
14	-	TRBV28	TRBJ1-1	-	TGTGCCAGCGCAATCCCTAAAACGAACACTGAAGCTTTCTTT	CASAIPKTNTEAFF
13	-	TRBV27	TRBJ2-7	-	TGTGCCAGCAGTTTGGGTGGGATATACGAGCAGTACTTC	CASSLGGIYEQYF
13	-	TRBV2	TRBJ1-5	-	TGTGCCAGCACACAGGCAGGGGATCAGCCCCAGCATTTT	CASTQAGDQPQHF
14	TRBD2	TRBV19	TRBJ2-1	-	TGTGCCAGTAGTATTTGGCGGGGGTACAATGAGCAGTTCTTC	CASSIWRGYNEQFF
14	TRBD1	TRBV28	TRBJ1-5	-	TGTGCCAGCTGCAGGACAGGGATGTATCAGCCCCAGCATTTT	CASCRTGMYQPQHF
14	-	TRBV7-3	TRBJ2-2	-	TGTGCCAGCAGCTTACGCGAGAACACCGGGGAGCTGTTTTTT	CASSLRENTGELFF
16	-	TRBV7-2	TRBJ1-1	-	TGTGCCAGCAGCTCCCTGAGGAGTGGGGTGAACACTGAAGCTTTCTTT	CASSSLRSGVNTEAFF
11	-	TRBV28	TRBJ1-1	few	TGTGCCAGCAGTTTGGGTACTGAAGCTTTCTTT	CASSLGTEAFF
17	TRBD1	TRBV29-1	TRBJ2-1	-	TGCAGCGCCGTAAAACGAACCGGGACAGCAAAAGACAATGAGCAGTTCTTC	CSAVKRTGTAKDNEQFF
18	TRBD2	TRBV7-6	TRBJ2-2	-	TGTGCCAGCAGCACAGGACTAGCGGGAGGCTTCGACGCCGGGGAGCTGTTTTTT	CASSTGLAGGFDAGELFF
17	-	TRBV4-1	TRBJ2-7	few	TGCGCCAGCAGCCAAGATGGTCCAGCGGCCCTAACCTACGAGCAGTACTTC	CASSQDGPAALTYEQYF